The 32 T cell receptor beta chains given below trace back to one sample, sequenced in a study of blood T cell repertoires in COVID-19. Here immunoSEQ multiplex PCR was the method, and the copy in TCRdb shows in-frame clones only, minus some. The table has around 56,000 clones, approximately 90% seen once. Sequenced input: peripheral blood. The receptor source for this set is a man of 80 years or more with acute or convalescent COVID-19.

V gene TRBV19 combines with J gene TRBJ2-5; D is uncertain. Germline assignment: CDR1 LNHDA and CDR2 SQIVND (reference sequence). There are 13 residues in the CDR3. The V gene lost 7 bases and the J gene lost 4 bases, with 13 bases spanning the gap. Written as DNA, the CDR3 is TGTGCCAGTACCTCCGCCCCGGGAGAGACCCAGTACTTC. Translated: CASTSAPGETQYF.

The chain couples TRBV27 to TRBJ1-4; D remains ambiguous. CDR1 is MNHEY and CDR2 is SMNVEV in the germline V gene (reference sequence). Trimming removed 5 bases at V and 5 bases at J, with 18 bases between. The length of the CDR3 is 16 residues. The DNA for the CDR3 is TGTGCCAGCAGTCCCTGGGTCCCTCCCGGGAATGAAAAACTGTTTTTT. Its protein is CASSPWVPPGNEKLFF.

The gene calls are TRBV27 and TRBJ1-4; D possibly corresponds to TRBD1 (6 bases). This CDR3 has 13 residues. Germline V CDR1 and CDR2: MNHEY, SMNVEV (reference sequence). The V gene lost 6 bases and the J gene lost 8 bases, with 13 bases spanning the gap. The CDR3 loop reads CASRRGQYEKLFF. The DNA of the CDR3 is TGTGCCAGCAGGAGAGGACAGTACGAAAAACTGTTTTTT.

This clone was seen once. This chain connects TRBV4-2 to TRBJ1-3; no reliable D call. Germline V gene data show CDR1 as LGHNA and CDR2 as YNFKEQ. The germline V and J ends were trimmed by 3 bases and 0 bases, with 12 bases remaining between them. This CDR3 comprises 16 residues. The CDR3 DNA reads as TGTGCCAGCAGCCACGACTCTGCTACCTCTGGAAACACCATATATTTT. Translated: CASSHDSATSGNTIYF.

The V call is TRBV2, the J call TRBJ1-4; D not resolved. V gave up 4 bases and J gave up 0 bases, with 15 bases separating them. Germline loops: CDR1 SNHLY, CDR2 FYNNEI. CDR3 length: 17 amino acids. CDR3 in amino acids: CASSVTGERATNEKLFF. The CDR3 bases are TGTGCCAGCAGTGTAACTGGGGAGAGAGCAACTAATGAAAAACTGTTTTTT.

V is TRBV27 and J is TRBJ2-6; D is possibly TRBD1 (5 bases). The CDR3 consists of 14 residues. Trimming cost V 7 bases and J 0 bases, with 7 bases left between them. Germline CDR1 reads MNHEY; CDR2 reads SMNVEV (reference sequence). The CDR3 sequence is CASTQGSGANVLTF. The CDR3 region has the DNA TGTGCCAGCACCCAGGGCTCTGGGGCCAACGTCCTGACTTTC.

This clone was counted once. The V gene is TRBV18, the J gene TRBJ2-3; D gene uncertain. CDR1 KGHSH and CDR2 LQKENI come from the germline V gene. The CDR3 is made up of 15 amino acids. V lost 7 bases and J lost 0, with 14 bases in between. CDR3: CASFRDSSSTDTQYF. The CDR3 DNA reads TGTGCCAGCTTTCGTGACTCATCTAGCACAGATACGCAGTATTTT.

The V call is TRBV9, the J call TRBJ1-3; no firm D call. Per germline, CDR1 SGDLS and CDR2 YYNGEE. The V and J ends lost 0 bases and 0 bases respectively, with 13 bases between them. This CDR3 spans 17 amino acids. CDR3 in DNA: TGTGCCAGCAGCGTAGCTGGGAGTGGAATCTCTGGAAACACCATATATTTT. This codes for CASSVAGSGISGNTIYF.

This sequence joins TRBV11-2 and TRBJ2-1; 11 bases align to TRBD2. The CDR3 totals 15 residues. V was pared by 0 bases and J by 8 bases, with 3 bases of the junction left unmatched. CDR1 is SGHAT and CDR2 is FQNNGV in the germline V gene. The CDR3 reads CASSLDLAGGYEQFF. The CDR3, as DNA: TGTGCCAGCAGCTTAGATTTAGCGGGGGGGTATGAGCAGTTCTTC.

The rearrangement joins TRBV7-2 to TRBJ1-1; unclear D gene. CDR1 is SGHTA and CDR2 is FQGNSA in the germline V gene. Trimming shortened V by 1 base and J by 6 bases, and 9 bases separated the two germline ends. The CDR3 covers 13 residues. CDR3 sequence (DNA): TGTGCCAGCAGCTTAGTCGGGTCCTCTGAAGCTTTCTTT. Its translation: CASSLVGSSEAFF.

The chain couples TRBV25-1 to TRBJ2-5, with TRBD1 identical over 11 bases. The germline gives CDR1 MGHDK, CDR2 SYGVNS. Trimming cost V 10 bases and J 7 bases; bases outside gene matches: 11. The CDR3 totals 14 residues. The CDR3 nucleotides read TGTGCCACTCAAGGCGGGACAGGGGGATGGACCCAGTACTTC. Residues: CATQGGTGGWTQYF.

This sequence joins TRBV2 and TRBJ2-7; D perhaps matches TRBD1 (6 bases). Between the trimmed V and J ends, which lost 6 bases and 2 bases, there was a span of 14 bases. The germline V gene encodes CDR1 SNHLY and CDR2 FYNNEI. The CDR3 contains 14 residues. As DNA, the CDR3 is TGTGCCAGCAGCCTTTACAGGGCGACCTACGAGCAGTACTTC. It is translated as CASSLYRATYEQYF.

This chain connects TRBV11-3 to TRBJ2-1; D unresolved. Trimming stripped 1 base from V and 0 bases from J, with 13 bases between. CDR1 and CDR2 from the germline V gene are SGHNT and YENEEA. The CDR3 consists of 17 residues. CDR3 protein: CASSLGVTQSSYNEQFF. CDR3 bases: TGTGCCAGCAGCTTAGGTGTGACTCAGAGCTCCTACAATGAGCAGTTCTTC.

J is TRBJ1-3 and V is TRBV5-6, with D possibly matching TRBD1 (6 bases). Trimming took 4 bases from V and 4 from J, leaving 18 bases between them. Germline V gene lookup returns CDR1 SGHDT and CDR2 YYEEEE. The CDR3 is 16 residues long. The CDR3 here is CASSETGTTAGNTIYF. CDR3 sequence (DNA): TGTGCCAGCAGCGAAACCGGGACAACGGCAGGAAACACCATATATTTT.

This clone was detected only once. The chain joins TRBV5-1 to TRBJ1-3; D not certain. This CDR3 region has 13 residues. Germline CDR1 SGHRS, CDR2 YFSETQ. The V end lost 1 base, the J end lost 3 bases, and 5 bases lay between the germline ends. The CDR3 DNA follows: TGCGCCAGCAGCTTGAGCGGTGGAAACACCATATATTTT. Its protein product is CASSLSGGNTIYF.

This clone has just one count. The rearrangement joins TRBV3-1 (or the pseudogene TRBV3-2) to TRBJ1-3; D is unclear. V was clipped by 1 base and J by 0 bases, with 10 bases between them. The CDR3 contains 16 residues. CDR1 is LGHDT, CDR2 YNNKEL, per germline (reference sequence). CDR3 sequence (DNA): TGTGCCAGCAGCCAAGCCCCCGGGTCCTCTGGAAACACCATATATTTT. Translating it yields CASSQAPGSSGNTIYF.

This sequence joins TRBV6-6 and TRBJ1-5, with 10 bases identical to TRBD1. CDR3 length: 14 amino acids. The ends lost 5 bases at V and 4 bases at J; junction bases unmatched: 2. Germline V gives CDR1 MNHNY, CDR2 SVGAGI (reference sequence). DNA for the CDR3: TGTGCCAGCAGTGGACAGGGGGGGAATCAGCCCCAGCATTTT. Its translation is CASSGQGGNQPQHF.

This sequence joins TRBV30 and TRBJ1-6, with unresolved D. CDR3 size: 15 residues. Germline CDR1 GTSNPN, CDR2 SVGIG (reference sequence). V gave up 0 bases and J gave up 5 bases, with 11 bases separating them. As DNA, the CDR3 is TGTGCCTGGAGTGTACCTAGTCCAAATAATTCACCCCTCCACTTT. The encoded protein is CAWSVPSPNNSPLHF.

The chain recombines TRBV7-2 with TRBJ1-5; weak D call: TRBD1 (6 bases). There are 14 residues in the CDR3. Trimming took 3 bases from V and 4 from J, leaving 10 bases between them. Germline CDR1 and CDR2: SGHTA and FQGNSA. CDR3 nucleotides: TGTGCCAGCAGCTTGGGGACAAAAAATCAGCCCCAGCATTTT. Translated, it gives CASSLGTKNQPQHF.

The V and J genes are TRBV7-2 and TRBJ1-6; 7 bases fit TRBD1. The CDR3 spans 17 residues. Germline-derived CDR1 and CDR2 are SGHTA and FQGNSA. V was clipped by 5 bases and J by 0 bases; unmatched bases: 7. CDR3 nucleotide sequence: TGTGCCAGCAGCCCGAGGACAGGTCTCTCCTATAATTCACCCCTCCACTTT. Encoded protein: CASSPRTGLSYNSPLHF.

This clone came up once. The chain carries TRBV7-6 and TRBJ2-3; 11 bases are shared with TRBD2. In germline, CDR1 is SGHVS, CDR2 FNYEAQ. J gave up 5 bases and V 4 bases, and 8 bases lay outside the gene matches. The CDR3 runs 16 residues. The CDR3 DNA follows: TGTGCCAGCAGCTCCATAGCGGGGGGGCTGGTAGATACGCAGTATTTT. This translates into CASSSIAGGLVDTQYF.

This chain joins TRBV19 and TRBJ2-2; the match to TRBD2 covers 11 bases. CDR1 is LNHDA and CDR2 is SQIVND in the germline V gene (reference sequence). The CDR3 contains 16 residues. Trimming removed 3 bases from V and 7 bases from J; junction bases left unmatched: 7. The CDR3 region has the DNA TGTGCCAGTAGTATTAGGCTAGCGGGGGGCGGCGGGGAGCTGTTTTTT. It specifies CASSIRLAGGGGELFF.

The rearrangement links TRBV6-2 or TRBV6-3 to TRBJ1-1; tentative D call: TRBD1 (5 bases). In germline, CDR1 is MNHEY, CDR2 SVGEGT. The CDR3 loop spans 13 amino acids. V lost 6 bases and J lost 2, with 10 bases in between. CDR3 loop: CASSRGDNTEAFF. The CDR3 bases are TGTGCCAGCAGCCGGGGGGACAACACTGAAGCTTTCTTT.

The V gene is TRBV4-1, the J gene TRBJ1-2, with TRBD1 identical over 11 bases. There are 15 residues in the CDR3. CDR1 is MGHRA, CDR2 YSYEKL, per germline. The V segment lost 3 bases and the J segment 4 bases; nucleotides outside the gene matches: 4. The CDR3 sequence is CASSQPGQGGYGYTF. The CDR3, as DNA: TGCGCCAGCAGCCAGCCGGGACAGGGGGGCTATGGCTACACCTTC.

The chain joins TRBV19 to TRBJ2-5, with TRBD2 identical over 7 bases. With 5 bases clipped from V and 5 bases from J, the junction kept 8 bases outside the gene matches. The CDR3 runs to 14 residues. The V gene's germline CDR1 is LNHDA and CDR2 SQIVND (reference sequence). DNA for the CDR3: TGTGCCAGTAGTCTTGGGAGGGGCCGGGAGACCCAGTACTTC. Protein: CASSLGRGRETQYF.

This clone was counted once. The chain is built from TRBV6-4 and TRBJ1-1; D gene ambiguous. The CDR3 is made up of 14 amino acids. V was trimmed by 3 bases and J by 4 bases, leaving 12 bases between them. Per the germline V gene, CDR1 is MRHNA and CDR2 is SNTAGT. CDR3 sequence: CASSETEGGTEAFF. In DNA form, the CDR3 reads TGTGCCAGCAGTGAAACGGAGGGTGGCACTGAAGCTTTCTTT.

The chain carries TRBV9 and TRBJ2-3, with D perhaps matching TRBD1 (6 bases). The CDR3 runs to 16 residues. Germline V lookup: CDR1 SGDLS, CDR2 YYNGEE. V was shortened by 3 bases and J by 0 bases, with 14 bases between the two germline ends. The CDR3 nucleotides read TGTGCCAGCAGCGGAAGAGGACAGTCTAGCACAGATACGCAGTATTTT. Translated: CASSGRGQSSTDTQYF.

The chain combines TRBV6-5 with TRBJ2-7; 9 nucleotides line up with TRBD1. Per germline, CDR1 MNHEY and CDR2 SVGAGI. This CDR3 region has 16 residues. The V and J ends lost 4 bases and 3 bases, in that order; junction bases with no gene match: 10. CDR3 DNA: TGTGCCAGCAGTTCGGAGGGGACAGGGAGAAGCTACGAGCAGTACTTC. The encoded protein is CASSSEGTGRSYEQYF.

The chain links TRBV6-2 or TRBV6-3 to TRBJ2-7; D is perhaps TRBD1 (6 bases). V shed 2 bases and J shed 10 bases, with 12 bases lying between them. The CDR3 is 12 residues long. CDR1 and CDR2 from the germline V gene are MNHEY and SVGEGT. In nucleotides, the CDR3 is TGTGCCAGCAGTTACGTACAGGGAGAACAGTACTTC. Protein sequence: CASSYVQGEQYF.

The chain has TRBV6-1 and TRBJ2-5; the D gene is possibly TRBD2 (7 bases). Deletions cut 8 bases from V and 7 bases from J, with 17 bases between. Germline CDR1 and CDR2: MNHNS and SASEGT. CDR3 size: 13 residues. The CDR3 spells CASVGGASRTQYF. In DNA form, the CDR3 reads TGTGCCAGCGTGGGGGGGGCCAGTCGGACCCAGTACTTC.

V is TRBV7-3 and J is TRBJ1-6; TRBD1 matches 9 bases. Germline assignment: CDR1 SGHTA and CDR2 FQGTGA. With 2 bases clipped from V and 10 bases from J, the junction kept 6 bases outside the gene matches. CDR3 length: 15 residues. The CDR3 DNA sequence: TGTGCCAGCAGCTTATCGGGACAGGGATCATCACCCCTCCACTTT. It codes for CASSLSGQGSSPLHF.

This chain connects TRBV12-3 or TRBV12-4 to TRBJ2-1; TRBD2 is a possible D gene (6 bases). The CDR3 is 13 amino acids. V lost 5 bases and J 5 bases, leaving 10 bases between the germline ends. The CDR3 protein is CASSNRENNEQFF. The DNA for the CDR3 is TGTGCCAGCAGTAACCGGGAGAACAATGAGCAGTTCTTC.